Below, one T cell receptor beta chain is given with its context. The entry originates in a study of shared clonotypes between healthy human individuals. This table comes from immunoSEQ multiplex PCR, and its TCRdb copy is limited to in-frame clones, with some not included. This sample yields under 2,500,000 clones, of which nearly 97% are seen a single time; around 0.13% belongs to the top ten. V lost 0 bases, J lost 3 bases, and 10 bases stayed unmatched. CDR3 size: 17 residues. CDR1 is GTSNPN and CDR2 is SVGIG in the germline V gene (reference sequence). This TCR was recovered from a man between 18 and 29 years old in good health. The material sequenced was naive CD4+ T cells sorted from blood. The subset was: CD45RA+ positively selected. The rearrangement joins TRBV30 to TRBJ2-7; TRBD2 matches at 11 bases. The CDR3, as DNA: TGTGCCTGGAGTGTACGCCTTGGGACTAGCGGAAGCTACGAGCAGTACTTC. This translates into CAWSVRLGTSGSYEQYF. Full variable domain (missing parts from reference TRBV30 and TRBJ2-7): SQTIHQWPATLVQPVGSPLSLECTVEGTSNPNLYWYRQAAGRGLQLLFYSVGIGQISSEVPQNLSASRPQDRQFILSSKKLLLSDSGFYLCAWSVRLGTSGSYEQYFGPGTRLTVT.